This T cell receptor (beta chain) was sequenced for a study of blood T cell repertoires in COVID-19 (dated by TCRdb to about 2020). Some background on the complete study: Collaborator samples came from the United States, Italy and Spain and covered acute and convalescent phases of COVID-19. The prospective study material was composed of cDNA or gDNA derived from T cells, B-cell-depleted T cells, or PBMCs. The dataset comprised deeply sampled blood TCRbeta repertoires from subjects exposed to, actively infected with, or recovered from COVID-19. The repertoires were released in a freely available public database intended as a resource for research on the immune response to SARS-CoV-2. The samples were drawn from two sources: the first 160 participants of the ongoing ImmuneRACE study, and 1,200 or so subjects contributed by 6 global collaborators. Sample metadata almost always included a de-identified subject ID, COVID-19 status, age in years and sex. Where available, HLA class I and class II types were obtained from metadata supplied by the sample provider rather than from assay-based typing. Paper-wide results and their limitations: Clinical and demographic metadata were provided uncurated, with the amount varying by source and participant.

TCRbeta CDR3 regions were amplified from genomic DNA using the immunoSEQ Assay, a bias-controlled multiplex PCR. As for how the authors treated the data: Nucleated cell counts per sample were estimated from amplification of reference gene primers within the assay. To quantify the absolute abundance of each unique TCRbeta CDR3 rearrangement, sequence reads were collapsed and filtered. For each sample, productive Simpson clonality was calculated as the square root of Simpson's diversity index over productive rearrangements. Here the immuneACCESS table is served through TCRdb, limited to in-frame sequences with V and J called. Missing clones are a known gap in these copies; in checked studies unresolved V genes cover under half, and the rest lacks a known reason. The V and J calls and clone size come from that table; D and trimming were worked out from the DNA. Here the sample has tens of thousands of clones; about four fifths occur a single time. The top ten clonotypes cover under 8.5% of the sample.

V lost 6 bases and J lost 1 base; the stretch between them is 10 bases long. The CDR3 numbers 13 residues from cysteine through phenylalanine. Only the CDR3 portion is preserved as DNA: 39 bases, with reading frame beginning at the first base. CDR1 and CDR2, looked up from the germline V gene, are SGHRS and YFSETQ. Each collaborating institution followed its own protocols to collect whole blood in K2EDTA tubes. For TCRbeta analysis, collaborators shipped samples in one of three forms: frozen whole blood, isolated PBMCs, or DNA extracted from either of those sample types. This clone was seen once. It has no known antigen specificity. No base quality values were provided; no much bigger clone lies one nucleotide off.

Sequences were obtained from peripheral blood. This receptor was obtained from a woman aged 80 or over with acute or convalescent COVID-19. The chain is made from TRBV5-1 and TRBJ2-5; the D region possibly corresponds to TRBD1 (6 bases align). CDR3 sequence: CASNDRSQETQYF. The DNA reads as follows: TGCGCCAGCAACGACAGGTCCCAAGAGACCCAGTACTTC.